The following is a TCR beta chain sequence with its context. Germline V gene sequence: CDR1 MNHEY, CDR2 SVGAGI. V was clipped by 7 bases and J by 5 bases; unmatched bases: 11. CDR3 size: 15 residues. The data were obtained in a study of blood T cell repertoires in COVID-19. The wider study: Donors in the United States, Italy and Spain gave samples during acute or convalescent COVID-19. PBMCs, B-cell-depleted T cells, or T cells were the source of the cDNA or gDNA that made up the material.

In the authors' workflow: Using reference gene primer amplification, nucleated cell counts were estimated. Profiled with immunoSEQ multiplex PCR; TCRdb holds only in-frame clones, not every one. V and J calls plus clone size are reproduced from that table; the DNA served to infer D and trimming. Of about 200,000 clones in the sample, 65% to 85% were seen once. The J gene is TRBJ1-1, the V gene TRBV6-5; the match to TRBD1 covers 9 bases. Input material: peripheral blood. The TCR sequence derives from a man aged 35 to 55 with acute or convalescent COVID-19. CDR3 in amino acids: CASKIPGQGGTEAFF. The CDR3 DNA reads TGTGCCAGCAAGATTCCGGGACAGGGTGGTACTGAAGCTTTCTTT.